The clone carrying this T cell receptor beta chain has only a few counts. Its antigen is unknown. CDR3 length equals 14 residues. V dropped 7 bases and J dropped 9; count of bases not matched to a gene: 9. MiXCR was run by TCRdb on the 5' RACE reads, yielding one entry per CDR3 protein. In the table there are around 250,000 distinct CDR3 sequences, 15% to 20% of which are singletons. This sample is part of a study of CD8 T cells in ankylosing spondylitis. The study, taken as a whole, reports: Disease-linked clones were found to be CD8+ and relatively rare in peripheral blood. As reported, disease-linked clones showed significant enrichment in matched ankylosing spondylitis synovial fluid.

J is TRBJ1-5 and V is TRBV12-3 or TRBV12-4; 10 bases map to TRBD1. Sequenced: blood, either unsorted or a sorted T cell fraction (not recorded which). This receptor was identified in a male donor with ankylosing spondylitis or in good health (not recorded which). The CDR3 sequence: CASNSGQGNGPQHF. In DNA, the CDR3 is TGTGCCAGCAACTCGGGACAGGGGAACGGGCCCCAGCATTTT.